Included here is one T cell receptor (beta chain) sequence, with context. Antigen: not known. The data stem from a study of T cells in localized non-small cell lung cancer. Study-wide points: One tumor region alone was sequenced, and heterogeneity therefore remains possible. Maximal T cell clonality occurred in uninvolved adjacent lung, with tumor ranking below it.

This table comes from immunoSEQ multiplex PCR, and its TCRdb copy is limited to in-frame clones, with some not included. The sample holds around 92,000 clones, approximately 91% seen once. The CDR3 is 13 amino acids. The germline V gene encodes CDR1 SQVTM and CDR2 ANQGSEA. The TCR was taken from a woman aged 35 to 70 with stage II squamous cell lung carcinoma. The source material was PBMCs, sampled before any cancer treatment. This chain uses TRBV29-1 with TRBJ2-5, with 7 bases identical to TRBD2. The J call may not be correct, given that the DNA end is closer to TRBJ2-7. CDR3 in DNA: TGCAGCGTTGCGTATACTAGCGACGGCGAGCAGTACTTC. This translates into CSVAYTSDGEQYF.